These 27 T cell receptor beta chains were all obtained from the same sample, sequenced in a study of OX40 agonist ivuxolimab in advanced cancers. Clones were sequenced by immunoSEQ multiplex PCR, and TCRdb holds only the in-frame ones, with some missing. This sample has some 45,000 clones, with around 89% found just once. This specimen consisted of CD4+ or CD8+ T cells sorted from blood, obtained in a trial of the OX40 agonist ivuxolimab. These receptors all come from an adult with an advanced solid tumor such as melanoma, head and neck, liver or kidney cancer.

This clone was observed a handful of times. The CDR3 sequence is CASSRQVANTGELFF. DNA for the CDR3: TGTGCCAGCAGTCGACAGGTCGCGAACACCGGGGAGCTGTTTTTT. This sequence joins TRBV13 and TRBJ2-2, with D possibly TRBD1 on 6 matching bases. This CDR3 contains 15 residues. Germline-derived CDR1 and CDR2 are PRHDT and FYEKMQ (reference sequence). V lost 6 bases and J 0 bases, leaving 11 bases between the germline ends.

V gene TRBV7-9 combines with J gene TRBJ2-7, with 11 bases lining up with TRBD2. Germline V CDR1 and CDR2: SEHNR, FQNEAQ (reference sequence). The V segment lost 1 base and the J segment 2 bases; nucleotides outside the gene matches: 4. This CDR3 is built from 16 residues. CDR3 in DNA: TGTGCCAGCAGCTTAGGCCCTAGCGGGGGGCCCTACGAGCAGTACTTC. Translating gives CASSLGPSGGPYEQYF.

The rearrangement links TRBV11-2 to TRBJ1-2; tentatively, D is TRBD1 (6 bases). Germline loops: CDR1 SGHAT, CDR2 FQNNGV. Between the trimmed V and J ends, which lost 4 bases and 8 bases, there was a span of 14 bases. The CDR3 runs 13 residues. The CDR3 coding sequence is TGTGCCAGCAGCTGGGAGGGGGTGAGCGGCTACACCTTC. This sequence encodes CASSWEGVSGYTF.

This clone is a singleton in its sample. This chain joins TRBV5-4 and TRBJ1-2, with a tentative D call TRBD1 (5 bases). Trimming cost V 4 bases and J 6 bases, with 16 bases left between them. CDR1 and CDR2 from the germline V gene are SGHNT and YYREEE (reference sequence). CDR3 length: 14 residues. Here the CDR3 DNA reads TGTGCCAGCAGCAGAGGTGCGGGGGAGGATGGCTACACCTTC. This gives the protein CASSRGAGEDGYTF.

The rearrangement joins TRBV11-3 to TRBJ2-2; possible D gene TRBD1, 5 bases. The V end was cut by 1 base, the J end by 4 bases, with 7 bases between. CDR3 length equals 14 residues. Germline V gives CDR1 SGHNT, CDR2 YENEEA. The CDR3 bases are TGTGCCAGCAGCTTAGTGCAGGGCACCGGGGAGCTGTTTTTT. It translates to CASSLVQGTGELFF.

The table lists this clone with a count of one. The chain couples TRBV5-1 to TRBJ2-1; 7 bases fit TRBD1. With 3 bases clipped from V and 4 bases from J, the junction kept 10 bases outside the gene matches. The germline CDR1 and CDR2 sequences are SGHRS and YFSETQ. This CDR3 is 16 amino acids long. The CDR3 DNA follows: TGCGCCAGCAGCTGGGGCTCCGGGACAGCATACAATGAGCAGTTCTTC. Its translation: CASSWGSGTAYNEQFF.

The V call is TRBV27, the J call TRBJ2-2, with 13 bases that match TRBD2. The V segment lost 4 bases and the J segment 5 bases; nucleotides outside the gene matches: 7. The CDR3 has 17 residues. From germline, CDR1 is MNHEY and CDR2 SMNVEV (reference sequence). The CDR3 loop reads CASSSYTTSGGTGELFF. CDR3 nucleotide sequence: TGTGCCAGCAGTTCATATACGACTAGCGGGGGGACCGGGGAGCTGTTTTTT.

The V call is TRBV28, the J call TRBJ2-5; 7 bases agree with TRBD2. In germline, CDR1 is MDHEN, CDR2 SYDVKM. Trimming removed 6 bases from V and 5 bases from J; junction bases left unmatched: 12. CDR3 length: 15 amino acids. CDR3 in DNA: TGTGCCAGCAGCAAACAAGTGGGAGGGGCGGAGACCCAGTACTTC. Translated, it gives CASSKQVGGAETQYF.

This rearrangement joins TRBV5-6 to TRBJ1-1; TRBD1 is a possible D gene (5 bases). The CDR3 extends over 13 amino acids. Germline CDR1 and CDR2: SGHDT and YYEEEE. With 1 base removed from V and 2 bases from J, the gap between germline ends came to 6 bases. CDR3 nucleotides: TGTGCCAGCAGCTTGACAGGCAACACTGAAGCTTTCTTT. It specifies CASSLTGNTEAFF. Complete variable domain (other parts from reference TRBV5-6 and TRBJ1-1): DAGVTQSPTHLIKTRGQQVTLRCSPKSGHDTVSWYQQALGQGPQFIFQYYEEEERQRGNFPDRFSGHQFPNYSSELNVNALLLGDSALYLCASSLTGNTEAFFGQGTRLTVV.

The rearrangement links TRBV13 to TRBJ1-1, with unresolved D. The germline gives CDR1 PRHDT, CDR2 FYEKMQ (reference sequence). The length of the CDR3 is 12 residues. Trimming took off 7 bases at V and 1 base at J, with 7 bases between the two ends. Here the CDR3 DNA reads TGTGCCAGCACACGTTGGAACACTGAAGCTTTCTTT. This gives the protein CASTRWNTEAFF.

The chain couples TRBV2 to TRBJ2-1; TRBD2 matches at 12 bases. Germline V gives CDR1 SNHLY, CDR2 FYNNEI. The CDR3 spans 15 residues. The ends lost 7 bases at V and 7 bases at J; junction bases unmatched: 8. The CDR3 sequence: CASTRLAGVDNEQFF. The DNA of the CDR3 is TGTGCCAGCACCCGACTAGCGGGAGTTGATAATGAGCAGTTCTTC.

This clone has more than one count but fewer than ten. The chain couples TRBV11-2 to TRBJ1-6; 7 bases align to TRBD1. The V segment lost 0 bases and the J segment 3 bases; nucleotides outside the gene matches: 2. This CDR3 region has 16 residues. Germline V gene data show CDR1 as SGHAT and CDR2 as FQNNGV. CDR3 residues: CASSLDRQGYNSPLHF. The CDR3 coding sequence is TGTGCCAGCAGCTTAGATCGACAGGGCTATAATTCACCCCTCCACTTT.

The CDR3 DNA reads as TGTGCCATCAGTGAGTCGGTGACACTTGGCGGAAACACCATATATTTT. This translates into CAISESVTLGGNTIYF. V gene TRBV10-3 combines with J gene TRBJ1-3; the D is unclear. This CDR3 is built from 16 residues. CDR1 is ENHRY, CDR2 SYGVKD, per germline. Between the trimmed V and J ends, which lost 0 bases and 4 bases, there was a span of 13 bases.

As DNA, the CDR3 is TGTGCCAGCTCACCTGGAAGTCACAATGAGCAGTTCTTC. Translation gives CASSPGSHNEQFF. V gene TRBV18 combines with J gene TRBJ2-1, with D uncertain. The germline V gene encodes CDR1 KGHSH and CDR2 LQKENI. Trimming removed 3 bases at V and 5 bases at J, with 8 bases between. This CDR3 is built from 13 residues.

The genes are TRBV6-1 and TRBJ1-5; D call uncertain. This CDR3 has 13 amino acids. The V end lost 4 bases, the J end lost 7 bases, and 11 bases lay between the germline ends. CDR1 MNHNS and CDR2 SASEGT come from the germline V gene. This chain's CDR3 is CASSVSLTQPQHF. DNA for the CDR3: TGTGCCAGCAGTGTAAGCCTTACCCAGCCCCAGCATTTT.

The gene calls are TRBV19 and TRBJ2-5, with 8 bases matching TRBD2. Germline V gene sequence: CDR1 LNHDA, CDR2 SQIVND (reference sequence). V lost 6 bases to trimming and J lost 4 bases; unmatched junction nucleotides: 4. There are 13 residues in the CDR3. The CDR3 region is CASSGRARETQYF. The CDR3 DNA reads TGTGCCAGTAGCGGGAGGGCCCGAGAGACCCAGTACTTC.

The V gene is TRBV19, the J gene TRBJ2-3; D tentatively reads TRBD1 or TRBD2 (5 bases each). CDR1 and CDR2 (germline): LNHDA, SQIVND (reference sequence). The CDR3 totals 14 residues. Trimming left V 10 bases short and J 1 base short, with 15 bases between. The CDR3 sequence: CATSVQGGTDTQYF. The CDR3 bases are TGTGCCACCTCCGTTCAGGGAGGCACAGATACGCAGTATTTT.

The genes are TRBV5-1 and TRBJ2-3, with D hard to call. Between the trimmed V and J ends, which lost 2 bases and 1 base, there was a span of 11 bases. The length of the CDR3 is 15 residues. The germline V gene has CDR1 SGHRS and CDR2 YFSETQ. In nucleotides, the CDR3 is TGCGCCAGCAGCTTAGAAGTCCCAGGCACAGATACGCAGTATTTT. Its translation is CASSLEVPGTDTQYF.

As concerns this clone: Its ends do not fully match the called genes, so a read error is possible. This CDR3 is CASSPGTATNEKLFF. CDR3 nucleotides: TGTGCTAGCAGCCCGGGGACAGCAACTAATGAAAAACTGTTTTTT. J is TRBJ1-4 and V is TRBV7-7, with 7 bases matching TRBD1. CDR3 length: 15 residues. CDR1 is SSHAT, CDR2 FNYEAQ, per germline (reference sequence).

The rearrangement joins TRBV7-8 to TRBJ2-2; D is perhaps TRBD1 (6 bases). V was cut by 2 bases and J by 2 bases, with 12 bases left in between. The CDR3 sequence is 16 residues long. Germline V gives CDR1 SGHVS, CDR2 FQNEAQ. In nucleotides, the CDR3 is TGTGCCAGCAGCTTAAATCAGGGACAAAACACCGGGGAGCTGTTTTTT. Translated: CASSLNQGQNTGELFF.

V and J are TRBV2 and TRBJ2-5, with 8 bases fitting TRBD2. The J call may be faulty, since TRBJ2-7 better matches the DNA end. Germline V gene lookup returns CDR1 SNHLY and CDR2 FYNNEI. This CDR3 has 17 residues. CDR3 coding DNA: TGTGCCAGCAGGCCCGCAGGTTTAGCGGGAATTTCATACGAGCAGTACTTC. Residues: CASRPAGLAGISYEQYF.

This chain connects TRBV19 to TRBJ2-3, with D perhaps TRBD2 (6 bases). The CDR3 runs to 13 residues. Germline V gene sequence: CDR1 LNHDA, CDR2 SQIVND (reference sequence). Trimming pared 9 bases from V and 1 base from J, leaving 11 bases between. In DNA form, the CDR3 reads TGTGCCAGCGCTGTAGCGGGCACAGATACGCAGTATTTT. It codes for CASAVAGTDTQYF.

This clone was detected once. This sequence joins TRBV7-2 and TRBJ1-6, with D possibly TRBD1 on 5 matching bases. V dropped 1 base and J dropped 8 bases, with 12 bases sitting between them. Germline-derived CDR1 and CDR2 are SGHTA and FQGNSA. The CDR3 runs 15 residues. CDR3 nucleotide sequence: TGTGCCAGCAGCTTAGGGAGGGGTGGTGATTCACCCCTCCACTTT. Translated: CASSLGRGGDSPLHF.

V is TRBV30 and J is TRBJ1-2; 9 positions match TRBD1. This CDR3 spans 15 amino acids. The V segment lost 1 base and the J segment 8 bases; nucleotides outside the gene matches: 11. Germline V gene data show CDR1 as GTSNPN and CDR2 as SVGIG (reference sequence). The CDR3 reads CAWSAPGQGVTGYTF. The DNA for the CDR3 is TGTGCCTGGAGTGCGCCGGGACAGGGAGTAACGGGCTACACCTTC.

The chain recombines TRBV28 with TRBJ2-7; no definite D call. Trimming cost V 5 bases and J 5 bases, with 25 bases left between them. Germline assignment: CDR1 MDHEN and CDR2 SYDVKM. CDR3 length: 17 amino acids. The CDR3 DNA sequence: TGTGCCAGCAGTCCGTCACTTCTAGGAGTATCATCTGACGAGCAGTACTTC. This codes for CASSPSLLGVSSDEQYF.

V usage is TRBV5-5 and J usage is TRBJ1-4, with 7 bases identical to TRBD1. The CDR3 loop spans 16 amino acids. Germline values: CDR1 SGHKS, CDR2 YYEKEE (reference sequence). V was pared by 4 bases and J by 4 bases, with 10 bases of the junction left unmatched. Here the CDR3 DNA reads TGTGCCAGCAGCCGAGGAGACAGGGCGCTTAATGAAAAACTGTTTTTT. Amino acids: CASSRGDRALNEKLFF. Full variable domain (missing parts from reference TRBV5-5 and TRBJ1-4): DAGVTQSPTHLIKTRGQQVTLRCSPISGHKSVSWYQQVLGQGPQFIFQYYEKEERGRGNFPDRFSARQFPNYSSELNVNALLLGDSALYLCASSRGDRALNEKLFFGSGTQLSVL.

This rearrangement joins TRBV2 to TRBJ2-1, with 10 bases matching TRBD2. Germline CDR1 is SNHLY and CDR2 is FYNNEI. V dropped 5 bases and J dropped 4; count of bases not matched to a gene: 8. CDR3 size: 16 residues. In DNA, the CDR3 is TGTGCCAGCAGTAGACCGGGACTAGCGACTTACAATGAGCAGTTCTTC. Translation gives CASSRPGLATYNEQFF.